The entry below describes one TCR beta chain. Its antigen is still unknown. This entry is derived from a study of T-cell reconstitution after alpha-beta-depleted transplantation in children. The V gene's germline CDR1 is GTSNPN and CDR2 SVGIG (reference sequence). The CDR3 spans 15 residues. V was trimmed by 4 bases and J by 1 base, leaving 15 bases between them. Study conclusions and caveats: Reported findings indicate that, about two months after transplant, alpha-beta T cells came from several hundred expanded clones, which were derived from non-depleted graft cells. T-cell counts and diversity were attributed mostly to newly produced T cells one year after transplant.

Unique molecular identifiers tagged the TCRbeta library. A single record per CDR3 protein comes from TCRdb applying MiXCR to the PCR reads. This table holds about 16,000 distinct CDR3 sequences, about 8% found once. Sequencing used PBMCs, mostly from graft donor cells, obtained 60 days after TCRalphabeta/CD19-depleted stem cell transplant. This sequence joins TRBV30 and TRBJ2-3; TRBD1 or TRBD2 may be the D gene (5 bases each). This receptor was taken from a boy under two years old who had a stem cell transplant for Wiskott-Aldrich syndrome, so the T cells may come from the graft donor. CDR3 DNA: TGTGCCTGGACTAAGACAGCGGCGGGCACAGATACGCAGTATTTT. This encodes CAWTKTAAGTDTQYF.